The next 32 T cell receptor beta chains were all read from a single sample in a study of blood T cell repertoires in COVID-19. TCRdb keeps only in-frame clones here, not all; method: immunoSEQ multiplex PCR. Here the sample spans about 82,000 clones, 85% to 90% being singletons. Sequenced sample: PBMCs or T cells enriched from blood (not recorded which). The receptor source for this set is a woman between 45 and 60 years old with acute COVID-19.

The rearrangement links TRBV7-2 to TRBJ1-3; TRBD1 aligns across 7 bases. The V gene's germline CDR1 is SGHTA and CDR2 FQGNSA. The length of the CDR3 is 17 residues. Trimming took 1 base from V and 1 from J; bases not matched to a gene: 7. The CDR3 region has the DNA TGTGCCAGCAGCTTAGAGGGGACAGTGTTTTCTGGAAACACCATATATTTT. Amino acids: CASSLEGTVFSGNTIYF.

The rearrangement uses TRBV9 and TRBJ1-3; 8 nucleotides line up with TRBD1. This CDR3 spans 18 amino acids. Germline V gene data show CDR1 as SGDLS and CDR2 as YYNGEE. The junction had 13 bases not matched to a gene; V was cut back by 1 base and J by 4 bases. The CDR3, as DNA: TGTGCCAGCAGCGTAAACCCGACGACAGGGGCGCAGGGAAACACCATATATTTT. Protein product: CASSVNPTTGAQGNTIYF.

The gene calls are TRBV6-5 and TRBJ1-1; D remains ambiguous. CDR1 is MNHEY, CDR2 SVGAGI, per germline. V gave up 2 bases and J gave up 0 bases, with 7 bases separating them. CDR3 length: 14 amino acids. CDR3 sequence (DNA): TGTGCCAGCAGTTACAGGAGCATGAACACTGAAGCTTTCTTT. It yields the protein CASSYRSMNTEAFF.

V gene TRBV12-5 combines with J gene TRBJ2-3; 8 nucleotides line up with TRBD2. The J segment lost 0 bases and the V segment lost 5 bases, leaving 7 bases of the junction unmatched. CDR1 is LGHNT, CDR2 FRNRAP, per germline. The CDR3 is 16 amino acids. The CDR3 loop is CASGTLLAASTDTQYF. DNA of the CDR3: TGTGCTAGTGGTACCCTACTAGCGGCAAGCACAGATACGCAGTATTTT. The whole variable domain, remainder taken from reference TRBV12-5 and TRBJ2-3, is DARVTQTPRHKVTEMGQEVTMRCQPILGHNTVFWYRQTMMQGLELLAYFRNRAPLDDSGMPKDRFSAEMPDATLATLKIQPSEPRDSAVYFCASGTLLAASTDTQYFGPGTRLTVL.

The V gene is TRBV10-2, the J gene TRBJ2-3; perhaps TRBD2 as D (6 bases). The V gene's germline CDR1 is WSHSY and CDR2 SAAADI. CDR3 length: 11 residues. Deletions cut 6 bases from V and 6 bases from J, with 7 bases between. CDR3 region: CASRRDDTQYF. The DNA for the CDR3 is TGCGCCAGCAGGCGGGATGATACGCAGTATTTT.

J is TRBJ2-2 and V is TRBV5-1, with D possibly being TRBD2 (5 bases). This CDR3 contains 14 residues. Germline V lookup: CDR1 SGHRS, CDR2 YFSETQ. Trimming removed 0 bases at V and 2 bases at J, with 5 bases between. The CDR3 coding sequence is TGCGCCAGCAGCTTGGGGACTAACACCGGGGAGCTGTTTTTT. Its protein product is CASSLGTNTGELFF.

The V gene is TRBV10-1, the J gene TRBJ2-5; 14 nucleotides align to TRBD2. The CDR3 length is 17 residues. Germline lookup yields CDR1 WNHNN and CDR2 SYGVQD (reference sequence). J was trimmed by 6 bases and V by 3 bases; bases with no gene match: 9. The CDR3 sequence: CASSDGGTSGSLKTQYF. In DNA, the CDR3 is TGCGCCAGCAGTGATGGTGGGACTAGCGGGAGTTTGAAGACCCAGTACTTC.

The chain is built from TRBV19 and TRBJ1-1; D possibly corresponds to TRBD1 (5 bases). CDR3 length: 15 amino acids. Germline V gives CDR1 LNHDA, CDR2 SQIVND (reference sequence). Between the trimmed V and J ends, which lost 6 bases and 4 bases, there was a span of 18 bases. As DNA, the CDR3 is TGTGCCAGTAGGGCCCTATTGGGGCGGGGCACTGAAGCTTTCTTT. Its translation: CASRALLGRGTEAFF.

The J gene is TRBJ2-7, the V gene TRBV6-5; D may be TRBD1 (5 bases). This CDR3 has 12 amino acids. Trimming removed 5 bases from V and 5 bases from J, with 10 bases in between. CDR1 is MNHEY, CDR2 SVGAGI, per germline. CDR3 sequence (DNA): TGTGCCAGCAGTCCACAGACAGACGAGCAGTACTTC. This encodes CASSPQTDEQYF.

V is TRBV27 and J is TRBJ2-1, with 14 bases aligning to TRBD2. V was clipped by 3 bases and J by 6 bases; unmatched bases: 4. The CDR3 spans 16 residues. The germline V gene has CDR1 MNHEY and CDR2 SMNVEV (reference sequence). CDR3 protein: CASSFWTSGRSNEQFF. The CDR3 DNA reads as TGTGCCAGCAGTTTCTGGACTAGCGGGAGGTCCAATGAGCAGTTCTTC.

The V call is TRBV6-5, the J call TRBJ1-6, with 7 nucleotides matching TRBD1. CDR1 is MNHEY and CDR2 is SVGAGI in the germline V gene. CDR3 length: 16 residues. V trimming: 2 bases; J trimming: 6 bases; junction bases outside the gene matches: 7. CDR3 sequence: CASSYKDRRSNSPLHF. The CDR3 DNA is TGTGCCAGCAGTTACAAGGACAGGAGATCTAATTCACCCCTCCACTTT.

This chain uses TRBV18 with TRBJ2-1; TRBD2 agrees at 9 bases. The CDR3 consists of 21 residues. Germline V gene sequence: CDR1 KGHSH, CDR2 LQKENI. V was pared by 2 bases and J by 3 bases, with 20 bases of the junction left unmatched. This CDR3 reads CASSPNVPMASGKTDYNEQFF. The CDR3 DNA reads as TGTGCCAGCTCACCAAACGTCCCGATGGCTAGCGGGAAGACAGACTACAATGAGCAGTTCTTC.

The chain joins TRBV27 to TRBJ2-3; no clear D. Trimming pared 3 bases from V and 6 bases from J, leaving 4 bases between. This CDR3 is built from 11 residues. The germline V gene encodes CDR1 MNHEY and CDR2 SMNVEV (reference sequence). The CDR3 loop is CASSFEDTQYF. The CDR3 coding sequence is TGTGCCAGCAGTTTTGAGGATACGCAGTATTTT.

The chain carries TRBV7-2 and TRBJ1-3, with D perhaps matching TRBD1 (5 bases). Germline V gives CDR1 SGHTA, CDR2 FQGNSA. The V end lost 0 bases, the J end lost 0 bases, and 9 bases lay between the germline ends. The CDR3 length is 16 residues. CDR3 region: CASSLARQSSGNTIYF. The DNA of the CDR3 is TGTGCCAGCAGCTTAGCTCGACAGAGCTCTGGAAACACCATATATTTT.

The chain joins TRBV27 to TRBJ1-5; D perhaps matches TRBD1 (5 bases). In germline, CDR1 is MNHEY, CDR2 SMNVEV (reference sequence). The CDR3 spans 14 residues. Trimming took off 3 bases at V and 7 bases at J, with 13 bases between the two ends. CDR3 protein: CASSFRREGQPQHF. The CDR3 DNA sequence: TGTGCCAGCAGTTTCCGCAGGGAAGGGCAGCCCCAGCATTTT.

This clone was seen a few times. The chain joins TRBV7-2 to TRBJ2-3; 9 bases agree with TRBD2. Germline lookup yields CDR1 SGHTA and CDR2 FQGNSA. The junction had 7 bases not matched to a gene; V was cut back by 7 bases and J by 5 bases. CDR3 length: 14 amino acids. The CDR3 sequence is CASNVREGLDTQYF. The CDR3 DNA reads TGTGCCAGCAACGTGCGGGAGGGTCTAGATACGCAGTATTTT.

The chain links TRBV3-1 (or the pseudogene TRBV3-2) to TRBJ2-1; TRBD2 agrees at 10 bases. The V and J ends lost 4 bases and 5 bases, in that order; junction bases with no gene match: 11. The CDR3 sequence is 17 residues long. The V gene's germline CDR1 is LGHDT and CDR2 YNNKEL (reference sequence). The CDR3 region is CASSPRASGSGDNEQFF. The CDR3 DNA reads TGTGCCAGCAGCCCGCGGGCTAGCGGGAGCGGCGACAATGAGCAGTTCTTC.

This rearrangement joins TRBV7-2 to TRBJ2-1; 9 nucleotides agree with TRBD2. This CDR3 spans 15 amino acids. Looked up from germline, CDR1 is SGHTA and CDR2 is FQGNSA. Trimming removed 5 bases from V and 4 bases from J; junction bases left unmatched: 6. The CDR3 coding sequence is TGTGCCAGCAGCCTACGACTAGCGGAATACAATGAGCAGTTCTTC. It specifies CASSLRLAEYNEQFF.

V is TRBV6-5 and J is TRBJ1-1; D not certain. Germline loops: CDR1 MNHEY, CDR2 SVGAGI. The CDR3 consists of 13 residues. The germline V and J ends were trimmed by 10 bases and 5 bases, with 17 bases remaining between them. The CDR3, as DNA: TGTGCCACCGCCAAGGAAAGGGAGACTGAAGCTTTCTTT. It codes for CATAKERETEAFF.

V usage is TRBV9 and J usage is TRBJ2-1; D is possibly TRBD2 (5 bases). Germline V gene lookup returns CDR1 SGDLS and CDR2 YYNGEE. The length of the CDR3 is 17 residues. Trimming removed 0 bases from V and 0 bases from J, with 13 bases in between. CDR3 amino acids: CASSVVSNAGSYNEQFF. CDR3 bases: TGTGCCAGCAGCGTAGTGTCTAATGCGGGCTCCTACAATGAGCAGTTCTTC.

This chain connects TRBV29-1 to TRBJ2-3, with D uncertain. Germline CDR1 reads SQVTM; CDR2 reads ANQGSEA. V dropped 4 bases and J dropped 1 base, with 9 bases sitting between them. The CDR3 covers 13 residues. The CDR3 DNA is TGCAGCGTTGCATGGGCAGGCACAGATACGCAGTATTTT. This encodes CSVAWAGTDTQYF.

The rearrangement joins TRBV21-1 to TRBJ2-7; the table gives TRBD2 as D, unverified against the DNA. TRBV21-1 is described as a pseudogene. The CDR3 covers 15 residues. CDR3 nucleotide sequence: TGTGCCAGCAGCAAACGGCGGGTGGTGGACTACGAGCAGTACTTC. This gives the protein CASSKRRVVDYEQYF.

The rearrangement joins TRBV5-4 to TRBJ2-1; the D gene is possibly TRBD2 (6 bases). The CDR3 consists of 13 residues. Deletions cut 4 bases from V and 6 bases from J, with 11 bases between. Germline CDR1 SGHNT, CDR2 YYREEE (reference sequence). CDR3 sequence (DNA): TGTGCCAGCAGCCCTGGACTATCCAATGAGCAGTTCTTC. Translated, it gives CASSPGLSNEQFF.

The genes are TRBV11-2 and TRBJ2-7; possible D gene TRBD1, 6 bases. V was trimmed by 2 bases and J by 5 bases, leaving 16 bases between them. The CDR3 covers 15 residues. The germline V gene has CDR1 SGHAT and CDR2 FQNNGV. Written as DNA, the CDR3 is TGTGCCAGCAGCTTATCTCGATCAGGGGTAAACGAGCAGTACTTC. It yields the protein CASSLSRSGVNEQYF.

There are a few counts of this clone. V gene TRBV19 combines with J gene TRBJ1-2, with 8 nucleotides matching TRBD1. The CDR3 length is 15 residues. Unmatched junction bases numbered 9, after V lost 7 bases and J lost 2 bases. Germline assignment: CDR1 LNHDA and CDR2 SQIVND (reference sequence). The CDR3 DNA reads as TGTGCCAGTATCGGTACGACAGGGGCGAACTATGGCTACACCTTC. Translated: CASIGTTGANYGYTF.

This chain links TRBV7-9 with TRBJ1-2; no clear D gene. The CDR3 sequence is 14 residues long. Germline CDR1 SEHNR, CDR2 FQNEAQ (reference sequence). Deletions cut 5 bases from V and 10 bases from J, with 20 bases between. CDR3 loop: CASSPTKRADDYTF. CDR3 sequence (DNA): TGTGCCAGCAGCCCCACAAAGCGGGCGGACGACTACACCTTC.

The rearrangement joins TRBV10-3 to TRBJ2-3; tentatively, D is TRBD2 (7 bases). With 8 bases removed from V and 9 bases from J, the gap between germline ends came to 18 bases. This CDR3 comprises 13 residues. Germline V gene lookup returns CDR1 ENHRY and CDR2 SYGVKD. The CDR3 sequence: CAIAGPEGGTQYF. The CDR3 nucleotides are TGTGCCATCGCGGGTCCGGAGGGGGGGACGCAGTATTTT.

The chain links TRBV14 to TRBJ1-6; 7 bases are a match to TRBD1. This CDR3 has 17 residues. V lost 2 bases and J lost 7; bases outside the gene matches: 11. Per the germline V gene, CDR1 is SGHDN and CDR2 is FVKESK. The DNA of the CDR3 is TGTGCCAGCAGCCAACCAAACGGGGCAGGGGGGAATTCACCCCTCCACTTT. The encoded protein is CASSQPNGAGGNSPLHF.

For the CDR3, the DNA is TGTGCCAGCTCACGCTCCCGGGACAGTGAAGCTTTCTTT. Translation: CASSRSRDSEAFF. The gene calls are TRBV18 and TRBJ1-1; 7 bases are shared with TRBD1. The CDR3 length is 13 residues. Per the germline V gene, CDR1 is KGHSH and CDR2 is LQKENI. The junction had 6 bases not matched to a gene; V was cut back by 4 bases and J by 7 bases.

The chain has TRBV24-1 and TRBJ2-3, with D hard to call. The germline V gene has CDR1 KGHDR and CDR2 SFDVKD. Deletions cut 3 bases from V and 4 bases from J, with 10 bases between. The CDR3 is 14 residues long. The CDR3 is CATSDPALPDTQYF. CDR3 DNA sequence: TGTGCCACCAGTGATCCCGCACTACCAGATACGCAGTATTTT.

The J gene is TRBJ2-2, the V gene TRBV7-2; 8 bases fit TRBD2. The V and J ends lost 1 base and 3 bases, in that order; junction bases with no gene match: 4. Germline V gene lookup returns CDR1 SGHTA and CDR2 FQGNSA. The CDR3 covers 16 residues. The chain's CDR3 is CASSLVPGGDTGELFF. In nucleotides, the CDR3 is TGTGCCAGCAGCTTAGTCCCCGGGGGGGACACCGGGGAGCTGTTTTTT.

This chain connects TRBV23-1 to TRBJ1-2; 10 bases map to TRBD1. Being an ORF, TRBV23-1 has a function that is uncertain. With 4 bases clipped from V and 8 bases from J, the junction kept 16 bases outside the gene matches. The CDR3 is 17 residues long. The CDR3, as DNA: TGCGCCAGCAGTCCTTGGGTTCGACAGGGGGCGATACGGGGCTACACCTTC. It yields the protein CASSPWVRQGAIRGYTF.